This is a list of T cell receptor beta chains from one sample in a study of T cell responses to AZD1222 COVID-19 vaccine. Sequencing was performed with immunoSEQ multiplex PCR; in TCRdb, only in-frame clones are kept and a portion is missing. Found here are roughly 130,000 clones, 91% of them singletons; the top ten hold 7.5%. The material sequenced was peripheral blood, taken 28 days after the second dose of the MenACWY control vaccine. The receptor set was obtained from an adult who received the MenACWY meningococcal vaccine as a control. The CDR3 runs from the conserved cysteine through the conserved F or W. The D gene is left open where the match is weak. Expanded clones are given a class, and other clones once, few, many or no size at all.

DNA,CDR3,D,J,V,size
TGTGCCAGCAGTTCCACAGGCCGATCCCCACACACTGAAGCTTTCTTT,CASSSTGRSPHTEAFF,NA,TRBJ1-1,TRBV28,NA
TGCGCCAGCAGCTTGACAGTTACAGATACGCAGTATTTT,CASSLTVTDTQYF,NA,TRBJ2-3,TRBV5-1,NA
TGTGCCAGCAGCGGACTAGCGGGAGCCGCGGAGACCCAGTACTTC,CASSGLAGAAETQYF,TRBD2,TRBJ2-5,TRBV25-1,NA
TGTGCCAGCTCACCACCTCACACCGAGTACGAGCAGTACTTC,CASSPPHTEYEQYF,NA,TRBJ2-7,TRBV18,NA
TGTGCCAGCAGCCTAGGGAGTTCTGGGCAAAAACTGTTTTTT,CASSLGSSGQKLFF,NA,TRBJ1-4,TRBV7-2,NA
TGTGCCAGCAGTCTCCTACAGGGCTGGGGGGAGCAGTACTTC,CASSLLQGWGEQYF,NA,TRBJ2-7,TRBV6-2/TRBV6-3,few
TGTGCCAGCAGCCTGGTCGGGAAAGAAAAAAAACTGTTTTTT,CASSLVGKEKKLFF,NA,TRBJ1-4,TRBV28,NA
TGTGCCAGCAGTGAACCTTATCAGGGTTACAATGAGCAGTTCTTC,CASSEPYQGYNEQFF,NA,TRBJ2-1,TRBV28,NA
TGCAGTGCTAGAGCGGGAAACACCATATATTTT,CSARAGNTIYF,NA,TRBJ1-3,TRBV20-1,NA
TGTGCCAGCACCGGACGGGGGGGTGACGAAAAACTGTTTTTT,CASTGRGGDEKLFF,NA,TRBJ1-4,TRBV2,NA
TGTGCCAGCAGCACACGGACTAGCGGGATCGATACGCAGTATTTT,CASSTRTSGIDTQYF,TRBD2,TRBJ2-3,TRBV7-2,NA
TGTGCCAGCAGTTACTTCATTTCCACACAGAACTATGGCTACACCTTC,CASSYFISTQNYGYTF,NA,TRBJ1-2,TRBV6-5,NA
TGTGCCAGCAGCTTAAGACTTCGCAATGAGCAGTTCTTC,CASSLRLRNEQFF,NA,TRBJ2-1,TRBV7-2,NA
TGTGCCAGCAGCTATCTAGCGGGAGGGCCAGAGACCCAGTACTTC,CASSYLAGGPETQYF,TRBD2,TRBJ2-5,TRBV3-1/TRBV3-2,NA
TGCGCCAGCAGGTGCGGCAATAGCACAGATACGCAGTATTTT,CASRCGNSTDTQYF,NA,TRBJ2-3,TRBV10-1,NA
TGTGCCAGCAGCCTTTTGGGGCAAGAGACCCAGTACTTC,CASSLLGQETQYF,NA,TRBJ2-5,TRBV6-2/TRBV6-3,NA
TGCGCCAGCAGTGTGGGGGTTGACTCACCCCTCCACTTT,CASSVGVDSPLHF,NA,TRBJ1-6,TRBV4-3,NA
TGTGCCAGCTCACCTGGTGGGGGACAGGGTGAGTCACCCCTCCACTTT,CASSPGGGQGESPLHF,TRBD1,TRBJ1-6,TRBV18,NA
TGTGCCAGCATCGCACCACAGGGACCCTACGAGCAGTACTTC,CASIAPQGPYEQYF,NA,TRBJ2-7,TRBV28,NA
TGTGCCAGCAGCCCCCCTACCCTCCTAGCGGGAGCGTCAGGCAATGAGCAGTTCTTC,CASSPPTLLAGASGNEQFF,TRBD2,TRBJ2-1,TRBV7-8,NA
TGCGCCAGCAAACAGGCGAACTCTGGAAACACCATATATTTT,CASKQANSGNTIYF,NA,TRBJ1-3,TRBV5-1,once
TGCGCCAGCAGTTATGAGACGGGGTTCGGGTACGAGCAGTACTTC,CASSYETGFGYEQYF,NA,TRBJ2-7,TRBV5-1,few
TGTGCCAGCAGCTTAGCATCAGATACGCAGTATTTT,CASSLASDTQYF,NA,TRBJ2-3,TRBV7-2,NA
TGTGCCAGCAGCTTGGCCCCAGGGGACGAGCAGTACTTC,CASSLAPGDEQYF,NA,TRBJ2-7,TRBV7-2,once